This entry lists 14 T cell receptor beta chains sequenced from one sample in a study. TCRdb reprocessed the RT-PCR reads with MiXCR, giving one entry per CDR3 protein. The sample has hundreds of thousands of distinct CDR3 sequences, 13% to 15% seen once. The sequenced material came from memory CD4+ T cells from blood. All receptors derive from a female donor in good health, serving as a healthy control.

The chain couples TRBV7-3 to TRBJ2-2, with 7 bases that match TRBD1. CDR3 length: 15 amino acids. The ends lost 5 bases at V and 2 bases at J; junction bases unmatched: 5. Germline loops: CDR1 SGHTA, CDR2 FQGTGA. CDR3 amino acids: CASSPTGVNTGELFF. CDR3 bases: TGTGCCAGCAGCCCTACAGGGGTTAACACCGGGGAGCTGTTTTTT.

The table lists this clonotype with many counts. V gene TRBV6-5 combines with J gene TRBJ2-7; D ambiguous. Germline V gives CDR1 MNHEY, CDR2 SVGAGI. The CDR3 has 13 residues. V was shortened by 0 bases and J by 2 bases, with 5 bases between the two germline ends. CDR3 loop: CASSYSTAYEQYF. The CDR3 DNA sequence: TGTGCCAGCAGTTACTCGACGGCCTACGAGCAGTACTTC.

The table lists this clonotype with a few counts. This sequence joins TRBV5-6 and TRBJ1-1; TRBD1 is a possible D gene (6 bases). The germline V gene has CDR1 SGHDT and CDR2 YYEEEE. The germline V and J ends were trimmed by 0 bases and 11 bases, with 11 bases remaining between them. CDR3 length equals 12 residues. This CDR3 is CASSLVTGQAFF. In nucleotides, the CDR3 is TGTGCCAGCAGCTTGGTTACAGGGCAGGCTTTCTTT.

The V gene is TRBV5-1, the J gene TRBJ2-1; 7 bases map to TRBD2. The CDR3 totals 17 residues. The V gene end was trimmed by 6 bases and the J gene end by 8 bases; junction bases not matched to a gene: 20. CDR1 and CDR2 from the germline V gene are SGHRS and YFSETQ. CDR3 in DNA: TGCGCCAGCAAGGCCAAATTCGGACCAGAAACTAGCGATGAGCAGTTCTTC. Amino acids: CASKAKFGPETSDEQFF.

The chain couples TRBV7-2 to TRBJ1-1; 8 positions agree with TRBD1. Germline CDR1 is SGHTA and CDR2 is FQGNSA. The CDR3 is 16 amino acids. V dropped 2 bases and J dropped 4; count of bases not matched to a gene: 9. The CDR3 protein is CASSLNYDRGGTEAFF. The CDR3 bases are TGTGCCAGCAGCTTAAATTATGACAGGGGAGGCACTGAAGCTTTCTTT.

This clonotype was counted many times. The chain recombines TRBV5-1 with TRBJ1-1; 7 positions match TRBD1. This CDR3 region has 15 residues. Germline CDR1 is SGHRS and CDR2 is YFSETQ. The V segment lost 3 bases and the J segment 1 base; nucleotides outside the gene matches: 6. The DNA of the CDR3 is TGCGCCAGCAGCTCAACAGGGGCCGCGAACACTGAAGCTTTCTTT. Protein product: CASSSTGAANTEAFF.

This clonotype was seen ten or more times. The chain uses TRBV7-2 and TRBJ2-7; D unclear. Per the germline V gene, CDR1 is SGHTA and CDR2 is FQGNSA. The CDR3 has 13 residues. Trimming removed 1 base at V and 4 bases at J, with 8 bases between. CDR3 sequence (DNA): TGTGCCAGCAGCTTAGGGGCACGGTACGAGCAGTACTTC. Translation: CASSLGARYEQYF.

The CDR3, as DNA: TGTGCCAGCAGTCTCAGGGGTTCAGACACTGAAGCTTTCTTT. Encoded protein: CASSLRGSDTEAFF. The chain employs TRBV12-3 or TRBV12-4 and TRBJ1-1; D possibly corresponds to TRBD1 (6 bases). The CDR3 totals 14 residues. V was shortened by 5 bases and J by 3 bases, with 13 bases between the two germline ends.

This clonotype was counted between two and nine times. This chain uses TRBV5-1 with TRBJ2-3, with 15 positions matching TRBD2. The germline gives CDR1 SGHRS, CDR2 YFSETQ. V dropped 3 bases and J dropped 5; count of bases not matched to a gene: 4. CDR3 size: 16 residues. CDR3 region: CASSSQGLAGGDTQYF. The DNA for the CDR3 is TGCGCCAGCAGCTCACAGGGACTAGCGGGGGGAGATACGCAGTATTTT.

There are a few counts of this clonotype. The J gene is TRBJ2-1, the V gene TRBV24-1; weak D call: TRBD2 (6 bases). The CDR3 has 13 residues. Germline V CDR1 and CDR2: KGHDR, SFDVKD. V was cut by 4 bases and J by 9 bases, with 12 bases left in between. The CDR3 spells CATSDAGTREQFF. CDR3 nucleotide sequence: TGTGCCACCAGTGACGCCGGGACTCGTGAGCAGTTCTTC.

This clonotype was observed a handful of times. The chain carries TRBV5-1 and TRBJ2-1, with unresolved D. The V end lost 2 bases, the J end lost 6 bases, and 18 bases lay between the germline ends. The CDR3 sequence is 16 residues long. Germline CDR1 SGHRS, CDR2 YFSETQ. CDR3 bases: TGCGCCAGCAGCTTAACCCCCCTGAGAGGCCCCAATGAGCAGTTCTTC. Its protein product is CASSLTPLRGPNEQFF.

V and J are TRBV24-1 and TRBJ2-1; TRBD1 agrees at 7 bases. The junction had 8 bases not matched to a gene; V was cut back by 5 bases and J by 5 bases. The CDR3 contains 15 residues. Germline V gene lookup returns CDR1 KGHDR and CDR2 SFDVKD. DNA of the CDR3: TGTGCCACCAGTGTGATAGGGGGCCCCGACAATGAGCAGTTCTTC. Translation: CATSVIGGPDNEQFF.

The J gene is TRBJ2-2, the V gene TRBV5-1, with 7 positions matching TRBD2. Germline V gene lookup returns CDR1 SGHRS and CDR2 YFSETQ. J was trimmed by 4 bases and V by 1 base; bases with no gene match: 7. The CDR3 loop spans 16 amino acids. The DNA of the CDR3 is TGCGCCAGCAGCTTGCGGGGGGATAAGGCCACCGGGGAGCTGTTTTTT. Its protein is CASSLRGDKATGELFF. Variable domain in full (rest from reference TRBV5-1 and TRBJ2-2): KAGVTQTPRYLIKTRGQQVTLSCSPISGHRSVSWYQQTPGQGLQFLFEYFSETQRNKGNFPGRFSGRQFSNSRSEMNVSTLELGDSALYLCASSLRGDKATGELFFGEGSRLTVL.

This clonotype has a handful of counts. V is TRBV5-1 and J is TRBJ2-2, with 8 positions matching TRBD2. V lost 4 bases to trimming and J lost 1 base; unmatched junction nucleotides: 6. The CDR3 runs 16 residues. CDR1 and CDR2 (germline): SGHRS, YFSETQ. The CDR3 protein is CASSPGGGRNTGELFF. CDR3 sequence (DNA): TGCGCCAGCAGCCCCGGGGGGGGGCGGAACACCGGGGAGCTGTTTTTT.